These 32 T cell receptor beta chains were sequenced from one sample in a study of STAT5B mutations in CD4+ large granular lymphocyte leukemia. The method was immunoSEQ multiplex PCR; TCRdb's version includes in-frame clones alone and lacks a portion of them. The sample includes about 30,000 clones, around 84% of them seen just once. The sample consisted of CD4+ T cells from blood buffy coats. Every receptor here comes from a human donor in good health.

J is TRBJ1-2 and V is TRBV19, with 9 bases that match TRBD1. The trim removed 6 bases at V and 8 bases at J, leaving 10 bases unmatched. Germline CDR1 LNHDA, CDR2 SQIVND (reference sequence). This CDR3 comprises 14 residues. This CDR3 reads CASSPRDRDRGYTF. The CDR3 DNA is TGTGCCAGTAGCCCCCGGGACAGGGATAGAGGCTACACCTTC.

This chain uses TRBV7-3 with TRBJ2-2; D unclear. Germline V CDR1 and CDR2: SGHTA, FQGTGA. The CDR3 runs to 14 residues. V dropped 2 bases and J dropped 5 bases, with 9 bases sitting between them. The CDR3 loop is CASSLGVATGELFF. The CDR3 nucleotides read TGTGCCAGCAGCTTAGGGGTAGCAACCGGGGAGCTGTTTTTT.

This clone was observed a handful of times. The chain uses TRBV30 and TRBJ1-5; 7 bases fit TRBD1. Per germline, CDR1 GTSNPN and CDR2 SVGIG (reference sequence). J lost 5 bases, V lost 1 base, and 2 bases had no gene match. This CDR3 region has 13 residues. As DNA, the CDR3 is TGTGCCTGGAGTGGGACAGGAGATCAGCCCCAGCATTTT. It is translated as CAWSGTGDQPQHF.

This clone was detected only a few times. The chain carries TRBV29-1 and TRBJ2-5; D gene unclear. V was clipped by 4 bases and J by 2 bases, with 5 bases between them. Germline CDR1 SQVTM, CDR2 ANQGSEA. The length of the CDR3 is 11 residues. This CDR3 is CSVAQQETQYF. The CDR3, as DNA: TGCAGCGTTGCACAGCAAGAGACCCAGTACTTC. The full variable domain, its missing parts supplied by reference TRBV29-1 and TRBJ2-5, is SAVISQKPSRDICQRGTSLTIQCQVDSQVTMMFWYRQQPGQSLTLIATANQGSEATYESGFVIDKFPISRPNLTFSTLTVSNMSPEDSSIYLCSVAQQETQYFGPGTRLLVL.

V and J are TRBV11-2 and TRBJ2-1; 9 nucleotides agree with TRBD2. With 4 bases clipped from V and 0 bases from J, the junction kept 10 bases outside the gene matches. CDR1 SGHAT and CDR2 FQNNGV come from the germline V gene. The CDR3 spans 18 residues. In DNA, the CDR3 is TGTGCCAGCAGCTCGGGGACTAGCTTTATCCGCTCCTACAATGAGCAGTTCTTC. Its translation: CASSSGTSFIRSYNEQFF.

The chain links TRBV11-1 to TRBJ2-5; the match to TRBD2 covers 7 bases. After removal of 4 bases from V and 4 bases from J, the junction contained 3 bases not matched to a gene. CDR1 and CDR2 from the germline V gene are SGHAT and FQDESV (reference sequence). This CDR3 has 13 residues. The CDR3 sequence: CASSSGGIETQYF. The CDR3 DNA sequence: TGTGCCAGCAGCTCGGGGGGTATAGAGACCCAGTACTTC.

This clone was found once. J is TRBJ2-3 and V is TRBV10-3; 13 positions match TRBD2. Germline values: CDR1 ENHRY, CDR2 SYGVKD. The ends lost 2 bases at V and 9 bases at J; junction bases unmatched: 11. This CDR3 region has 17 residues. The CDR3 loop reads CAISEGGTSGTGSTQYF. The CDR3 DNA follows: TGTGCCATCAGTGAGGGAGGGACTAGCGGGACCGGGTCCACGCAGTATTTT.

This chain uses TRBV19 with TRBJ1-2; D is unclear. The CDR3 spans 15 residues. Trimming removed 2 bases at V and 0 bases at J, with 10 bases between. CDR1 is LNHDA and CDR2 is SQIVND in the germline V gene (reference sequence). CDR3 bases: TGTGCCAGTAGTATAAACGCGATTTCTAACTATGGCTACACCTTC. Translation: CASSINAISNYGYTF.

This chain connects TRBV13 to TRBJ2-5; 7 bases align to TRBD1. The germline V gene encodes CDR1 PRHDT and CDR2 FYEKMQ (reference sequence). Trimming took 0 bases from V and 4 from J; bases not matched to a gene: 11. The CDR3 extends over 17 amino acids. The CDR3 region has the DNA TGTGCCAGCAGCTTAGGCCCTGCAGGGGGAGAGGGAGAGACCCAGTACTTC. This translates into CASSLGPAGGEGETQYF.

The chain employs TRBV13 and TRBJ2-3, with 7 nucleotides matching TRBD2. With V trimmed by 2 bases and J by 7 bases, 9 bases remained unmatched. The germline gives CDR1 PRHDT, CDR2 FYEKMQ (reference sequence). This CDR3 contains 15 residues. CDR3 region: CASSLWERDGYTQYF. The CDR3 bases are TGTGCCAGCAGCTTATGGGAGCGGGATGGGTATACGCAGTATTTT.

This CDR3 is CATSRGGGKLNEQFF. Written as DNA, the CDR3 is TGTGCCACCAGCAGAGGTGGCGGGAAATTAAATGAGCAGTTCTTC. The chain recombines TRBV15 with TRBJ2-1; maybe TRBD2 (6 bases). The CDR3 is 15 amino acids. V lost 1 base, J lost 7 bases, and 14 bases lay in between. Looked up from germline, CDR1 is LNHNV and CDR2 is YYDKDF (reference sequence).

The CDR3 nucleotides are TGTGCCAGCTCACCAGCGGCTGCTGGAAACACCATATATTTT. Its translation is CASSPAAAGNTIYF. The chain recombines TRBV18 with TRBJ1-3; D remains unclear. Per the germline V gene, CDR1 is KGHSH and CDR2 is LQKENI. This CDR3 contains 14 residues. V was cut by 2 bases and J by 2 bases, with 7 bases left in between.

This clone has just a few counts. This chain uses TRBV19 with TRBJ2-3; 10 bases map to TRBD2. Trimming removed 5 bases from V and 4 bases from J; junction bases left unmatched: 9. From germline, CDR1 is LNHDA and CDR2 SQIVND (reference sequence). The CDR3 length is 16 residues. CDR3 in amino acids: CASSGGSGGASDTQYF. Written as DNA, the CDR3 is TGTGCCAGTAGTGGGGGCAGCGGGGGGGCCTCAGATACGCAGTATTTT. The complete variable domain, with remaining parts taken from reference TRBV19 and TRBJ2-3, reads DGGITQSPKYLFRKEGQNVTLSCEQNLNHDAMYWYRQDPGQGLRLIYYSQIVNDFQKGDIAEGYSVSREKKESFPLTVTSAQKNPTAFYLCASSGGSGGASDTQYFGPGTRLTVL.

The chain has TRBV9 and TRBJ2-7; D is uncertain. V lost 0 bases to trimming and J lost 2 bases, with 12 bases between them. CDR3 length: 15 residues. Per germline, CDR1 SGDLS and CDR2 YYNGEE. In nucleotides, the CDR3 is TGTGCCAGCAGCGTAGGCGGCTTTCCGGCCTACGAGCAGTACTTC. It is translated as CASSVGGFPAYEQYF.

This clone appeared once. This rearrangement joins TRBV5-1 to TRBJ2-3, with 9 bases aligning to TRBD2. Germline assignment: CDR1 SGHRS and CDR2 YFSETQ. V was pared by 4 bases and J by 4 bases, with 7 bases of the junction left unmatched. There are 15 residues in the CDR3. In nucleotides, the CDR3 is TGCGCCAGCAGCCCGGAGGCTAGCGGGGCAGATACGCAGTATTTT. As protein: CASSPEASGADTQYF.

The chain carries TRBV14 and TRBJ2-7, with a tentative D call TRBD2 (6 bases). CDR1 and CDR2 (germline): SGHDN, FVKESK. Deletions cut 0 bases from V and 8 bases from J, with 17 bases between. CDR3 size: 15 residues. The CDR3 sequence is CASSQEGPPAGKQYF. In nucleotides, the CDR3 is TGTGCCAGCAGCCAAGAGGGACCGCCCGCGGGGAAGCAGTACTTC. Looking up the rest from reference TRBV14 and TRBJ2-7 gives the full variable domain: EAGVTQFPSHSVIEKGQTVTLRCDPISGHDNLYWYRRVMGKEIKFLLHFVKESKQDESGMPNNRFLAERTGGTYSTLKVQPAELEDSGVYFCASSQEGPPAGKQYFGPGTRLTVT.

The chain uses TRBV7-9 and TRBJ2-7; tentatively, D is TRBD1 (6 bases). CDR1 SEHNR and CDR2 FQNEAQ come from the germline V gene (reference sequence). The CDR3 covers 12 residues. Deletions cut 5 bases from V and 4 bases from J, with 9 bases between. CDR3 protein: CASSLQGYEQYF. The CDR3 nucleotides are TGTGCCAGCAGCCTGCAGGGGTACGAGCAGTACTTC.

This clone turned up a few times. The J gene is TRBJ1-6, the V gene TRBV5-1, with 11 bases lining up with TRBD1. Germline trimming cut 7 bases from V and 8 bases from J; bases unmatched to any gene: 2. The CDR3 runs to 13 residues. CDR1 and CDR2 from the germline V gene are SGHRS and YFSETQ. CDR3 residues: CASAGQGDSPLHF. The DNA of the CDR3 is TGCGCCAGCGCGGGACAGGGGGATTCACCCCTCCACTTT.

V and J are TRBV7-6 and TRBJ2-1; 8 bases match TRBD2. Germline CDR1 is SGHVS and CDR2 is FNYEAQ. The V gene end was trimmed by 4 bases and the J gene end by 4 bases; junction bases not matched to a gene: 12. The CDR3 has 17 amino acids. For the CDR3, the DNA is TGTGCCAGCAGCTCGTCCGCGGGACTAGGGGCTTACAATGAGCAGTTCTTC. Translation gives CASSSSAGLGAYNEQFF.

This rearrangement joins TRBV6-5 to TRBJ2-7, with a weak D call TRBD1 (7 bases). This CDR3 has 12 amino acids. Looked up from germline, CDR1 is MNHEY and CDR2 is SVGAGI. V dropped 8 bases and J dropped 4 bases, with 12 bases sitting between them. The DNA of the CDR3 is TGTGCCAGCGCGGGACAGCTATACGAGCAGTACTTC. Amino acids: CASAGQLYEQYF.

This clone was detected a few times. This chain connects TRBV30 to TRBJ1-1; D remains ambiguous. The V end lost 7 bases, the J end lost 0 bases, and 6 bases lay between the germline ends. Germline V gives CDR1 GTSNPN, CDR2 SVGIG (reference sequence). This CDR3 comprises 11 residues. Written as DNA, the CDR3 is TGTGCCTCCTCACTGAACACTGAAGCTTTCTTT. Residues: CASSLNTEAFF.

The V and J genes are TRBV2 and TRBJ1-1; a possible D gene is TRBD1 (5 bases). The CDR3 extends over 13 amino acids. V shed 7 bases and J shed 1 base, with 10 bases lying between them. Per germline, CDR1 SNHLY and CDR2 FYNNEI. Here the CDR3 DNA reads TGTGCCAGCACGAGGACATGGAACACTGAAGCTTTCTTT. As protein: CASTRTWNTEAFF.

With respect to this clone: A read error may produce the germline difference seen at one junction end. Distinct nucleotide sequences in the sample also encode this CDR3. This chain joins TRBV29-1 and TRBJ1-2; 11 bases fit TRBD1. From germline, CDR1 is SQVTM and CDR2 ANQGSEA. CDR3 length: 13 amino acids. CDR3 bases: TGCAGCGTCGGGACAGGGGGACGGATTGGCTACACTTTC. This translates into CSVGTGGRIGYTF.

This sequence joins TRBV7-2 and TRBJ1-4; 7 bases fit TRBD1. Trimming removed 6 bases from V and 2 bases from J; junction bases left unmatched: 9. Germline V gene sequence: CDR1 SGHTA, CDR2 FQGNSA. The CDR3 contains 16 residues. CDR3 amino acids: CASRSSAGQTNEKLFF. CDR3 sequence (DNA): TGTGCCAGCAGGTCCTCCGCGGGACAGACTAATGAAAAACTGTTTTTT. The full variable domain, its missing parts supplied by reference TRBV7-2 and TRBJ1-4, is GAGVSQSPSNKVTEKGKDVELRCDPISGHTALYWYRQSLGQGLEFLIYFQGNSAPDKSGLPSDRFSAERTGGSVSTLTIQRTQQEDSAVYLCASRSSAGQTNEKLFFGSGTQLSVL.

The J gene is TRBJ2-1, the V gene TRBV5-1; 7 bases agree with TRBD1. V was pared by 4 bases and J by 5 bases, with 9 bases of the junction left unmatched. Germline loops: CDR1 SGHRS, CDR2 YFSETQ. The CDR3 loop spans 15 amino acids. The CDR3 spells CASSIQGSYDNEQFF. In DNA form, the CDR3 reads TGCGCCAGCAGCATACAGGGGAGCTATGACAATGAGCAGTTCTTC. Supplemented by reference TRBV5-1 and TRBJ2-1, the full variable domain reads KAGVTQTPRYLIKTRGQQVTLSCSPISGHRSVSWYQQTPGQGLQFLFEYFSETQRNKGNFPGRFSGRQFSNSRSEMNVSTLELGDSALYLCASSIQGSYDNEQFFGPGTRLTVL.

J is TRBJ2-1 and V is TRBV2; D possibly uses TRBD1 or TRBD2 (6 bases each). Germline assignment: CDR1 SNHLY and CDR2 FYNNEI. The CDR3 totals 12 residues. V lost 6 bases and J lost 7, with 10 bases in between. The DNA for the CDR3 is TGTGCCAGCAGGAGGGGGGAAAATGAGCAGTTCTTC. Amino acids: CASRRGENEQFF.

The chain links TRBV7-9 to TRBJ1-1; 7 nucleotides match TRBD1. The CDR3 sequence is 14 residues long. With 5 bases clipped from V and 3 bases from J, the junction kept 6 bases outside the gene matches. Germline V gene data show CDR1 as SEHNR and CDR2 as FQNEAQ (reference sequence). Here the CDR3 reads CASSRAGTDTEAFF. CDR3 in DNA: TGTGCCAGCAGCCGGGCCGGGACAGACACTGAAGCTTTCTTT.

The gene calls are TRBV5-1 and TRBJ1-4; no clear D. The CDR3 runs to 14 residues. Per the germline V gene, CDR1 is SGHRS and CDR2 is YFSETQ. Trimming stripped 0 bases from V and 0 bases from J, with 3 bases between. CDR3 DNA sequence: TGCGCCAGCAGCTTGGACCCAACTAATGAAAAACTGTTTTTT. Amino acid sequence: CASSLDPTNEKLFF.

This clone occurred once. The rearrangement joins TRBV6-5 to TRBJ1-5, with 8 positions matching TRBD1. V gave up 5 bases and J gave up 9 bases; unmatched junction bases: 9. This CDR3 region has 14 residues. In germline, CDR1 is MNHEY, CDR2 SVGAGI. CDR3 residues: CASSPGQGEGPQHF. CDR3 bases: TGTGCCAGCAGTCCCGGACAGGGAGAGGGGCCCCAGCATTTT.

The V and J genes are TRBV11-2 and TRBJ2-1, with 8 bases matching TRBD2. This CDR3 has 13 amino acids. In germline, CDR1 is SGHAT, CDR2 FQNNGV. V dropped 5 bases and J dropped 5; count of bases not matched to a gene: 2. In DNA, the CDR3 is TGTGCCAGCAGCCGGGGGGGAGACAATGAGCAGTTCTTC. It specifies CASSRGGDNEQFF.

The chain carries TRBV2 and TRBJ1-1; no firm D call. This CDR3 region has 14 residues. CDR1 and CDR2 (germline): SNHLY, FYNNEI. V was trimmed by 10 bases and J by 8 bases, leaving 23 bases between them. The chain's CDR3 is CATSTPRTYQEAFF. The CDR3 DNA reads as TGTGCCACTTCAACCCCTCGGACGTACCAAGAAGCTTTCTTT.

This clone has a single count. The rearrangement uses TRBV7-2 and TRBJ2-7, with unresolved D. Trimming pared 3 bases from V and 0 bases from J, leaving 6 bases between. CDR1 and CDR2 from the germline V gene are SGHTA and FQGNSA. The CDR3 length is 13 residues. CDR3 loop: CASSLRFSYEQYF. In nucleotides, the CDR3 is TGTGCCAGCAGCTTGAGATTCTCCTACGAGCAGTACTTC.